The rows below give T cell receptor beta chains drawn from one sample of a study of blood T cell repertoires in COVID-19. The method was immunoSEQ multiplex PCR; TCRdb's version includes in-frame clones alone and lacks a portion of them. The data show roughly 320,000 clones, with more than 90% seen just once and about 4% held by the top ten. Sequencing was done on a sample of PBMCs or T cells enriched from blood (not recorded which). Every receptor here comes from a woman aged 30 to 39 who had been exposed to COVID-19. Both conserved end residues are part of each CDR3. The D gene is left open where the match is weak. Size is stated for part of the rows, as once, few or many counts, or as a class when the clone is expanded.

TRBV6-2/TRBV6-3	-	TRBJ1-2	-	TGTGCCAGCAGCTCAGTCGACACCGGCTACACCTTC	CASSSVDTGYTF
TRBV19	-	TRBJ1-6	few	TGTGCCAGTAGTATGGGGCACCTCTCCTATAATTCACCCCTCCACTTT	CASSMGHLSYNSPLHF
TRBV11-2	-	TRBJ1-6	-	TGTGCCAGCAGAGTATTGAGCTCCTATAATTCACCCCTCCACTTT	CASRVLSSYNSPLHF
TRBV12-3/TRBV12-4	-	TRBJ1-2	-	TGTGCCAGCAGTTTATCAGGGCTCGACTACACCTTC	CASSLSGLDYTF
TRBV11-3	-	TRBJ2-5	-	TGTGCCAGCAGCACCCTTGGGGCCCCCCTCCAAGAGACCCAGTACTTC	CASSTLGAPLQETQYF
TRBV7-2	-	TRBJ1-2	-	TGTGCCAGCAGCTTAGGTCCAGGGCCAAACTATGGCTACACCTTC	CASSLGPGPNYGYTF
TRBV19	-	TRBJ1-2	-	TGTGCCAGTGGGGCCAACTATGGCTACACCTTC	CASGANYGYTF
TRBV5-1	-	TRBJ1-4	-	TGCGCCAGCAGCTTGGGGACTGGAGGTGAAAAACTGTTTTTT	CASSLGTGGEKLFF
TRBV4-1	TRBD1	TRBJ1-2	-	TGCGCCAGCAGCCAACGGACAGGGGCTTTCTATGGCTACACCTTC	CASSQRTGAFYGYTF
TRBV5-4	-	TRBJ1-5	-	TGTGCCAGCAGCTTGGACGGGGGGAGTCAGCCCCAGCATTTT	CASSLDGGSQPQHF
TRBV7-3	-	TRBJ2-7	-	TGTGCCAGCAGCCAAATCTCTGTTAGCGAGCAGTACTTC	CASSQISVSEQYF
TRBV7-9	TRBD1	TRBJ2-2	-	TGTGCCAGCAACCGGGACAGGGGGCCCGGGAACACCGGGGAGCTGTTTTTT	CASNRDRGPGNTGELFF
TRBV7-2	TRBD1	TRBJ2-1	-	TGTGCCAGCAGCTCCGGGACAGGGATAGTTGAGCAGTTCTTC	CASSSGTGIVEQFF
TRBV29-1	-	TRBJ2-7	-	TGCAGCGTTGGATTCAGGGGTGGGGAGCAGTACTTC	CSVGFRGGEQYF
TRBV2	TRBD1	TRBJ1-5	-	TGTGCCAGCAAACGACAGGGGGCTGGGAGCAATCAGCCCCAGCATTTT	CASKRQGAGSNQPQHF
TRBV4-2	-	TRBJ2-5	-	TGTGCCAGCAGCCAAGGAACGAGGCAAGAGACCCAGTACTTC	CASSQGTRQETQYF
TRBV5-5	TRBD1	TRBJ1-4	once	TGTGCCAGCAGCCTTACGCCAGGGGGGCTCAATGAAAAACTGTTTTTT	CASSLTPGGLNEKLFF
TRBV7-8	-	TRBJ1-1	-	TGTGCCAGCAGCCTCCTGGGACATCTGAACACTGAAGCTTTCTTT	CASSLLGHLNTEAFF
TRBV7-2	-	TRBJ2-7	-	TGTGCCAGCAGCCTTGGGGGGGGCAGGACTTACTACGAGCAGTACTTC	CASSLGGGRTYYEQYF
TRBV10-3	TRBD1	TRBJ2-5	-	TGTGCCAGCAAACCGGGACAGGGGATAAGAGAGACCCAGTACTTC	CASKPGQGIRETQYF
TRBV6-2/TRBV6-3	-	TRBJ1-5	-	TGTGCCAGCAGTAAGGACATTCAGCCCCAGCATTTT	CASSKDIQPQHF
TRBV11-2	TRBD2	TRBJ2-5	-	TGTGCCAGCAGCCGGGCTGGGACTAGCGGGGGAGAGACCCAGTACTTC	CASSRAGTSGGETQYF
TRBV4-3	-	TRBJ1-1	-	TGCGCCAGCAGCCAAGATGCGGCAGTGAACACTGAAGCTTTCTTT	CASSQDAAVNTEAFF
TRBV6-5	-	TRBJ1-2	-	TGTGCCAGCAGTTACTCCGGGGAGGGAAGCTATGGCTACACCTTC	CASSYSGEGSYGYTF
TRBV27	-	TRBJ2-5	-	TGTGCCAGCAGTTTTAAGCCGTCGGAGACCCAGTACTTC	CASSFKPSETQYF
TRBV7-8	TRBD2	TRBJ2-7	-	TGTGCCAGCAGCTCAAAAGTCAGCGGGGGGGCCTACGAGCAGTACTTC	CASSSKVSGGAYEQYF
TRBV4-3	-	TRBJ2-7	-	TGCGCCAGCAGCCAAGAAGTGGACACTTCTACCTACGAGCAGTACTTC	CASSQEVDTSTYEQYF
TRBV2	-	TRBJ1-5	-	TGTGCCAGCAGTGAAGCGAGAATCTTGAGCAATCAGCCCCAGCATTTT	CASSEARILSNQPQHF
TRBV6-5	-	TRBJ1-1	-	TGTGCCAGCATCGGGAGACCAAACACTGAAGCTTTCTTT	CASIGRPNTEAFF
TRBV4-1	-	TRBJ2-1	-	TGCGCCAGCAGCCTAGGGGGCGGGACCTACAATGAGCAGTTCTTC	CASSLGGGTYNEQFF
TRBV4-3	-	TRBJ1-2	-	TGCGCCAGCAGCCAAGCCCTATCGTCGCGCTACACCTTC	CASSQALSSRYTF
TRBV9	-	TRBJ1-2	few	TGTGCCAGCAGCGTATCAGGGAATGGCTACACCTTC	CASSVSGNGYTF
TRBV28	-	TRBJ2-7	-	TGTGCCAGCAGTTTAAGGTATCGGACAGAAAAGACCTACGAGCAGTACTTC	CASSLRYRTEKTYEQYF
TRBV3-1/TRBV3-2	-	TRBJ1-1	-	TGTGCCAGCAGCCTCAATCGGGGGGAGACTGAAGCTTTCTTT	CASSLNRGETEAFF
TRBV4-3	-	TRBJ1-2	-	TGCGCCAGCAGCCAAGGGAGGGGTTCCTATGGCTACACCTTC	CASSQGRGSYGYTF
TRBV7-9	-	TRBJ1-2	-	TGTGCCAGCAGCTTAGGAGCGGGGGAACCTGTTTTTGGCTACACCTTC	CASSLGAGEPVFGYTF
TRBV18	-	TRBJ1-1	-	TGTGCCAGCTCAGGACAAGCCAAGAACACTGAAGCTTTCTTT	CASSGQAKNTEAFF
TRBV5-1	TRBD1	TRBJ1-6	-	TGCGCCAGCAGCTTGGGTGGGACAGGGGATTCACCCCTCCACTTT	CASSLGGTGDSPLHF
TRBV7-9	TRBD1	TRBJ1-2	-	TGTGCCAGCAGCCTACTACAGGACAGGAGCGGCTACACCTTC	CASSLLQDRSGYTF
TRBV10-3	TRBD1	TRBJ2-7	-	TGTGCCATCACTGGGGACAGCCTCTCCTACGAGCAGTACTTC	CAITGDSLSYEQYF
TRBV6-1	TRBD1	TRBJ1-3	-	TGTGCCAGCAGTGAATTTGGTCTCTCAGGGGGACCTGGAAACACCATATATTTT	CASSEFGLSGGPGNTIYF
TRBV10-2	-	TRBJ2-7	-	TGCGCCAGCAGTGAGATTGAAGCGGCGGCTGGCGAGCAGTACTTC	CASSEIEAAAGEQYF
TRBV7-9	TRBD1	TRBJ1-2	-	TGTGCCAGCAGCCCGAACCAGGGGGTAAACTATGGCTACACCTTC	CASSPNQGVNYGYTF
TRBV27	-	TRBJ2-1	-	TGTGCCAGCAGCTCGAATCAGGGGTTCTACAATGAGCAGTTCTTC	CASSSNQGFYNEQFF
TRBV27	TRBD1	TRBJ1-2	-	TGTGCCAGCAGTTCACCAGGGGACAGGGGAAACTATGGCTACACCTTC	CASSSPGDRGNYGYTF
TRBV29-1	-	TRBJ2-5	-	TGCAGCGTCCTAACCGTTCGATTCCAAGAGACCCAGTACTTC	CSVLTVRFQETQYF
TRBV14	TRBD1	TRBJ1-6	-	TGTGCCAGCAGCCACACAGGGGGGGATTCACCCCTCCACTTT	CASSHTGGDSPLHF
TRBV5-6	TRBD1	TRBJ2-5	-	TGTGCCAGCAGCTGGGGACAGGGATTTGAGACCCAGTACTTC	CASSWGQGFETQYF
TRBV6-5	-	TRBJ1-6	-	TGTGCCAGCAGTTACTGGAGGTTGGAATCACCCCTCCACTTT	CASSYWRLESPLHF
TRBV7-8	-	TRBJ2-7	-	TGTGCCAGCAGCTTTATTGGGGGACTTTACGAGCAGTACTTC	CASSFIGGLYEQYF
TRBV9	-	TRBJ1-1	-	-	CASSVKRQGKFLSTLKLSF
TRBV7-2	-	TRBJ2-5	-	TGTGCCAGTAGAAACCTAGCCCAGGAGACCCAGTACTTC	CASRNLAQETQYF
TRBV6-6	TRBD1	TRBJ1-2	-	TGTGCCAGCATCGTGACAGGGCGGCATGGCTACACCTTC	CASIVTGRHGYTF
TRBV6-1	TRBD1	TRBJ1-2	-	TGTGCCAGCAGCCGACAGGGGGATGGCTACACCTTC	CASSRQGDGYTF